The 14 T cell receptor beta chains below were found in one sample sequenced in a study of blood T cells in healthy people across ages. A second PCR, run for about 6 to 11 cycles, used a sample-barcoded 5' primer plus a J-beta primer mix. Each CDR3 protein gets one entry after TCRdb re-called the 5' RACE reads with MiXCR. There are 1.5 million to 2 million distinct CDR3 sequences in the sample; about 32% occur only once, and roughly 12% lies in the top ten. Sequencing was performed on blood. These TCRs come from a woman in her 30s in good health.

This chain links TRBV9 with TRBJ2-7; the D is unclear. The V gene lost 0 bases and the J gene lost 5 bases, with 6 bases spanning the gap. The CDR3 length is 12 residues. CDR1 SGDLS and CDR2 YYNGEE come from the germline V gene. CDR3 DNA: TGTGCCAGCAGCGTAGGTCAGGACGAGCAGTACTTC. Translating it yields CASSVGQDEQYF.

CDR3 sequence reads: CASSSLSGRFGEQYF. The DNA of the CDR3 is TGTGCCAGCAGCTCGCTAAGCGGGAGGTTCGGCGAGCAGTACTTC. This chain joins TRBV7-9 and TRBJ2-7; 9 bases line up with TRBD2. V was clipped by 4 bases and J by 6 bases; unmatched bases: 10. The CDR3 loop spans 15 amino acids. Germline CDR1 SEHNR, CDR2 FQNEAQ (reference sequence).

The gene calls are TRBV7-9 and TRBJ1-1; 7 bases align to TRBD1. The CDR3 covers 14 residues. V was clipped by 6 bases and J by 2 bases; unmatched bases: 6. Germline V gives CDR1 SEHNR, CDR2 FQNEAQ (reference sequence). In DNA, the CDR3 is TGTGCCAGCAGTATACAGGGGAGCAACACTGAAGCTTTCTTT. The encoded protein is CASSIQGSNTEAFF.

This clonotype showed up just a few times. The chain couples TRBV27 to TRBJ2-1; 7 bases line up with TRBD1. The end of the DNA aligns better with TRBJ2-7, so the J call may be wrong. The CDR3 spans 14 residues. Looked up from germline, CDR1 is MNHEY and CDR2 is SMNVEV (reference sequence). The CDR3: CASSLEGQYNEQYF. CDR3 DNA: TGTGCCAGCAGTTTAGAGGGACAGTACAATGAGCAGTACTTC.

V and J are TRBV11-2 and TRBJ2-5; 7 nucleotides align to TRBD1. Germline V lookup: CDR1 SGHAT, CDR2 FQNNGV. This CDR3 region has 15 residues. With 5 bases clipped from V and 4 bases from J, the junction kept 10 bases outside the gene matches. CDR3 loop: CASSVKGNRGETQYF. The CDR3 region has the DNA TGTGCCAGCAGCGTAAAGGGGAACAGGGGAGAGACCCAGTACTTC.

The genes are TRBV5-6 and TRBJ1-1; the match to TRBD1 covers 7 bases. CDR1 SGHDT and CDR2 YYEEEE come from the germline V gene. The V and J ends lost 4 bases and 0 bases, in that order; junction bases with no gene match: 9. This CDR3 spans 16 amino acids. The CDR3 DNA follows: TGTGCCAGCAGCCAGGGACAGATAGAAATGAACACTGAAGCTTTCTTT. Its translation is CASSQGQIEMNTEAFF.

V and J are TRBV28 and TRBJ2-1; unclear D gene. V was trimmed by 6 bases and J by 15 bases, leaving 12 bases between them. The CDR3 covers 10 residues. Germline V lookup: CDR1 MDHEN, CDR2 SYDVKM. The CDR3 here is CASSREVAFF. The DNA for the CDR3 is TGTGCCAGCAGCCGTGAAGTAGCGTTCTTC.

This clonotype was observed a handful of times. The genes are TRBV11-2 and TRBJ1-5; no clear D gene. The V end was cut by 1 base, the J end by 2 bases, with 12 bases between. The CDR3 runs to 16 residues. Per the germline V gene, CDR1 is SGHAT and CDR2 is FQNNGV. Here the CDR3 reads CASSLVAGFGNQPQHF. The CDR3 bases are TGTGCCAGCAGCTTAGTAGCGGGTTTTGGCAATCAGCCCCAGCATTTT. The whole variable domain, filled in from reference TRBV11-2 and TRBJ1-5, reads EAGVAQSPRYKIIEKRQSVAFWCNPISGHATLYWYQQILGQGPKLLIQFQNNGVVDDSQLPKDRFSAERLKGVDSTLKIQPAKLEDSAVYLCASSLVAGFGNQPQHFGDGTRLSIL.

This rearrangement joins TRBV28 to TRBJ1-2, with 8 nucleotides matching TRBD1. The CDR3 is 15 residues long. Germline trimming cut 5 bases from V and 0 bases from J; bases unmatched to any gene: 5. CDR1 and CDR2 (germline): MDHEN, SYDVKM. The CDR3 protein is CASSVVDRANYGYTF. The DNA for the CDR3 is TGTGCCAGCAGTGTCGTGGACAGGGCTAACTATGGCTACACCTTC.

This clonotype has at least ten counts. The chain joins TRBV6-2 or TRBV6-3 to TRBJ2-5; D unclear. The CDR3 extends over 13 amino acids. In germline, CDR1 is MNHEY, CDR2 SVGEGT. Trimming removed 2 bases from V and 5 bases from J, with 9 bases in between. The CDR3 region is CASSYGLRETQYF. CDR3 DNA sequence: TGTGCCAGCAGTTACGGCCTGAGGGAGACCCAGTACTTC.

This clonotype was detected a few times. The chain uses TRBV15 and TRBJ2-7, with TRBD1 matching over 11 bases. The ends lost 8 bases at V and 0 bases at J; junction bases unmatched: 6. CDR1 is LNHNV and CDR2 is YYDKDF in the germline V gene (reference sequence). The CDR3 has 15 amino acids. The CDR3: CATAGQGGSSYEQYF. CDR3 DNA sequence: TGTGCCACCGCGGGACAGGGGGGATCCTCCTACGAGCAGTACTTC.

The chain combines TRBV9 with TRBJ2-3; D is perhaps TRBD2 (6 bases). CDR3 size: 16 residues. V lost 3 bases to trimming and J lost 3 bases, with 17 bases between them. Germline CDR1 reads SGDLS; CDR2 reads YYNGEE. Written as DNA, the CDR3 is TGTGCCAGCAGCGCCGCGGAGGGATGGGGTACAGATACGCAGTATTTT. Translation gives CASSAAEGWGTDTQYF.

Points on this clonotype: Possible read error: a much larger clone is one base away. V gene TRBV3-1 combines with J gene TRBJ2-5; unclear D gene. The CDR3 runs to 11 residues. CDR1 and CDR2 (germline): LGHDT, YNNKEL (reference sequence). The CDR3 nucleotides read TGTGCCGGCAGCCACGTAGCTGAACAGTACTTC. Its protein is CAGSHVAEQYF.

The V gene is TRBV6-1, the J gene TRBJ1-5; the D is unclear. The CDR3 loop spans 18 amino acids. The V gene's germline CDR1 is MNHNS and CDR2 SASEGT. V shed 2 bases and J shed 0 bases, with 17 bases lying between them. CDR3 DNA: TGTGCCAGCAGTGAAAGATCCCCCAGGCACAATAGCAATCAGCCCCAGCATTTT. Protein product: CASSERSPRHNSNQPQHF.